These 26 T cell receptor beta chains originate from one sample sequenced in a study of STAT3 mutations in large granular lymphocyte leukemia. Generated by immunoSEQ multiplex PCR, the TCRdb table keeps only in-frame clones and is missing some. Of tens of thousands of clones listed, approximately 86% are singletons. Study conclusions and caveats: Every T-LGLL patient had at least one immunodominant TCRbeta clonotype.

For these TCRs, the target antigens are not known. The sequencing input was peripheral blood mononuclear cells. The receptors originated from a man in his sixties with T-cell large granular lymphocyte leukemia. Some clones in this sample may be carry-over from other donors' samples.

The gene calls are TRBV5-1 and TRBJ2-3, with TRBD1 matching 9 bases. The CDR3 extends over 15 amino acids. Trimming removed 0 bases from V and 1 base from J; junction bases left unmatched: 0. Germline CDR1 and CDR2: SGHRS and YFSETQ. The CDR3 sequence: CASSLDRGRTDTQYF. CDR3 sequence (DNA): TGCGCCAGCAGCTTGGACAGGGGGCGCACAGATACGCAGTATTTT.

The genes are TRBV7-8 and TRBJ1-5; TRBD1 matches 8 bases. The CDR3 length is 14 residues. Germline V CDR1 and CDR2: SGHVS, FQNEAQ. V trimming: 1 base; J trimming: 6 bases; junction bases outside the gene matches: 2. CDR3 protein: CASSLGQGTQPQHF. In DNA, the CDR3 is TGTGCCAGCAGCTTAGGACAGGGGACTCAGCCCCAGCATTTT.

Here the CDR3 reads CASSLGTTEAFF. Written as DNA, the CDR3 is TGTGCCAGCAGTTTAGGGACCACTGAAGCTTTCTTT. The chain is built from TRBV28 and TRBJ1-1; maybe TRBD1 (5 bases). CDR3 length equals 12 residues. V was pared by 2 bases and J by 4 bases, with 5 bases between. The germline V gene has CDR1 MDHEN and CDR2 SYDVKM.

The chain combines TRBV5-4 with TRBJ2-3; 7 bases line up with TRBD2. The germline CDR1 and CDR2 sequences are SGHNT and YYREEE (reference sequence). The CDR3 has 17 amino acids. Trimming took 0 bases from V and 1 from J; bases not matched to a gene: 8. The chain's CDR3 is CASSLASAGVRTDTQYF. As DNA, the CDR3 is TGTGCCAGCAGCTTGGCGTCTGCGGGAGTCCGCACAGATACGCAGTATTTT.

In DNA, the CDR3 is TGTGCCTGTACCCTCGGGGGCGGGAATCAGCCCCAGCATTTT. It specifies CACTLGGGNQPQHF. J is TRBJ1-5 and V is TRBV30, with a tentative D call TRBD1 (6 bases). Between the trimmed V and J ends, which lost 6 bases and 4 bases, there was a span of 16 bases. Looked up from germline, CDR1 is GTSNPN and CDR2 is SVGIG (reference sequence). The CDR3 is 14 residues long.

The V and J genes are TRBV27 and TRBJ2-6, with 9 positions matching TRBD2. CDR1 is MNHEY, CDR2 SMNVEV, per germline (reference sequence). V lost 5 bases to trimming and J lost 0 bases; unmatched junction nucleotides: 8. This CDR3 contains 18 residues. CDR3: CASSPSLAGPSGANVLTF. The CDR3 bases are TGTGCCAGCAGTCCCTCACTAGCGGGCCCCTCTGGGGCCAACGTCCTGACTTTC. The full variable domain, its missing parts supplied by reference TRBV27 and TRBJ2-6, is EAQVTQNPRYLITVTGKKLTVTCSQNMNHEYMSWYRQDPGLGLRQIYYSMNVEVTDKGDVPEGYKVSRKEKRNFPLILESPSPNQTSLYFCASSPSLAGPSGANVLTFGAGSRLTVL.

CDR3 nucleotide sequence: TGTGCCAGCAGGGGGGGGGCGAGAAACACCGGGGAGCTGTTTTTT. It translates to CASRGGARNTGELFF. V and J are TRBV4-2 and TRBJ2-2, with a possible D match to TRBD2 (7 bases). In germline, CDR1 is LGHNA, CDR2 YNFKEQ. This CDR3 spans 15 amino acids. V was pared by 6 bases and J by 2 bases, with 13 bases between.

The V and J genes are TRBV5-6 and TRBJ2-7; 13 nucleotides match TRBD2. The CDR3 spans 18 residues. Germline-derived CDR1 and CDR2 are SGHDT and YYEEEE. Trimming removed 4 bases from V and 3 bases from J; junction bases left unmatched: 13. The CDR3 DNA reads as TGTGCCAGCAGCCCAAGAGGGGGACTAGCGGGGAGAAGCTACGAGCAGTACTTC. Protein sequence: CASSPRGGLAGRSYEQYF. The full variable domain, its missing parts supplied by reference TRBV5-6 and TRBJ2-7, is DAGVTQSPTHLIKTRGQQVTLRCSPKSGHDTVSWYQQALGQGPQFIFQYYEEEERQRGNFPDRFSGHQFPNYSSELNVNALLLGDSALYLCASSPRGGLAGRSYEQYFGPGTRLTVT.

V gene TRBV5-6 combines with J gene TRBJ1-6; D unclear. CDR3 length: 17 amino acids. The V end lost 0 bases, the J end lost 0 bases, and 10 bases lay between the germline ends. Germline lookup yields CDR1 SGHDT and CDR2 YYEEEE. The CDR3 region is CASSLERTDSYNSPLHF. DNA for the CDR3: TGTGCCAGCAGCTTGGAACGGACCGACTCCTATAATTCACCCCTCCACTTT.

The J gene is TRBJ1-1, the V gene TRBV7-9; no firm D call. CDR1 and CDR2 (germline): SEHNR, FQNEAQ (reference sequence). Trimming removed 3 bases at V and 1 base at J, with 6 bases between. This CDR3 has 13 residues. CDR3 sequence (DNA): TGTGCCAGCAGCTTTTCTGAGAACACTGAAGCTTTCTTT. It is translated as CASSFSENTEAFF.

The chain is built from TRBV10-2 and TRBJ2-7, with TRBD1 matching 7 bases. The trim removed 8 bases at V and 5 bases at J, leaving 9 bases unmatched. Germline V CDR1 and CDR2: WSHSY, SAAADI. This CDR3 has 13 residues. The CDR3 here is CASGPDRAHEQYF. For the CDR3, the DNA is TGCGCCAGCGGCCCAGACAGGGCACACGAGCAGTACTTC.

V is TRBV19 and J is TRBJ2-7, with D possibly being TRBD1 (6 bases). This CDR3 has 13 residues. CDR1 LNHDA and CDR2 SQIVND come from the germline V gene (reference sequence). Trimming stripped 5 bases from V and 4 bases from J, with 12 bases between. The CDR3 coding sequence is TGTGCCAGTAGTCCGGACAGTAATTACGAGCAGTACTTC. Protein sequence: CASSPDSNYEQYF.

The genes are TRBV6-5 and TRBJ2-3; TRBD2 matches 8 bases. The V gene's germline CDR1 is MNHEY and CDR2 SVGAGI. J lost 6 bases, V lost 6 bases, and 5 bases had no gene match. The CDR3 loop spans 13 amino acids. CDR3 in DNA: TGTGCCAGCAGACAAGGCGGGAGGGATACGCAGTATTTT. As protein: CASRQGGRDTQYF.

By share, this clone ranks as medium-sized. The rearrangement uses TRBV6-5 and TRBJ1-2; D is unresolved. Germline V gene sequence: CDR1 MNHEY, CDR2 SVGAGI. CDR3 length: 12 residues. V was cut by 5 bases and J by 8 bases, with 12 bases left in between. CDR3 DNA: TGTGCCAGCAGTGGAGACACCACCGGCTACACCTTC. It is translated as CASSGDTTGYTF.

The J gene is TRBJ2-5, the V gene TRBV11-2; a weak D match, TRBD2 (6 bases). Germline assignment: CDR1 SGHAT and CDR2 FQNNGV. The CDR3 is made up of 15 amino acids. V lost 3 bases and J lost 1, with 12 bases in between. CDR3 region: CASSFGGTGQETQYF. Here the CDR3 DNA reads TGTGCCAGCAGCTTTGGGGGGACGGGCCAAGAGACCCAGTACTTC.

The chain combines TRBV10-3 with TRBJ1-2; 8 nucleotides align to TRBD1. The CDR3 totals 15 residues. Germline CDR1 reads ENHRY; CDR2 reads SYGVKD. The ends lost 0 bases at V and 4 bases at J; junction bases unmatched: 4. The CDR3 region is CAISESTGEGYGYTF. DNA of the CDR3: TGTGCCATCAGTGAGTCGACAGGGGAAGGCTATGGCTACACCTTC.

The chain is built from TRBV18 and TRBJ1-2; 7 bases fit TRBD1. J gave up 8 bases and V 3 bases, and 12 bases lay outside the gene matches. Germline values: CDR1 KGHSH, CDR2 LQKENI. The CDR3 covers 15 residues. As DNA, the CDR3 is TGTGCCAGCTCACCCGAGACAGGGTATGGAGGCGGCTACACCTTC. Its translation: CASSPETGYGGGYTF.

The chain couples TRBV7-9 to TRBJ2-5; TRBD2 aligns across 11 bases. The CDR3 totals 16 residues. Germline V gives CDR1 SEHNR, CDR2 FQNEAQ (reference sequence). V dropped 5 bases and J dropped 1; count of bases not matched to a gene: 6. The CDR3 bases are TGTGCCAGCAGCAAGGGACTAGCGGACATCCAAGAGACCCAGTACTTC. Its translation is CASSKGLADIQETQYF. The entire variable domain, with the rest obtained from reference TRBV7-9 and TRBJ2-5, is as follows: DTGVSQNPRHKITKRGQNVTFRCDPISEHNRLYWYRQTLGQGPEFLTYFQNEAQLEKSRLLSDRFSAERPKGSFSTLEIQRTEQGDSAMYLCASSKGLADIQETQYFGPGTRLLVL.

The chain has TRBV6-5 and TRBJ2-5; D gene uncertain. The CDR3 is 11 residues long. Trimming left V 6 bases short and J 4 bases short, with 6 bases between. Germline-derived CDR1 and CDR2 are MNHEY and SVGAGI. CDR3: CASSYLETQYF. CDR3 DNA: TGTGCCAGCAGCTACCTAGAGACCCAGTACTTC.

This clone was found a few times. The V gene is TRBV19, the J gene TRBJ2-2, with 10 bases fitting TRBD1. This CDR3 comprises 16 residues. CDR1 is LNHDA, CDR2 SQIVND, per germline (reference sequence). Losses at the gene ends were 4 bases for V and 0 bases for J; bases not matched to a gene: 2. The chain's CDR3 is CASSRGTGANTGELFF. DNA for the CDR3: TGTGCCAGTAGTAGAGGGACAGGGGCGAACACCGGGGAGCTGTTTTTT.

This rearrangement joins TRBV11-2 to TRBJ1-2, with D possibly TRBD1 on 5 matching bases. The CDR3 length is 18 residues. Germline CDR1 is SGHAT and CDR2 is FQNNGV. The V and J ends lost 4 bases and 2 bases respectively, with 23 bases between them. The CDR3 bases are TGTGCCAGCAGCTCCCTTACAGGCCCCCCACAGACCAACTATGGCTACACCTTC. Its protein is CASSSLTGPPQTNYGYTF.

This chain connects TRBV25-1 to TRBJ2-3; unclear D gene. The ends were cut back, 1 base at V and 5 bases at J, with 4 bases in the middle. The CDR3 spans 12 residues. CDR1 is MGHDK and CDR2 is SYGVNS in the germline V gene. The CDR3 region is CASSESGDTQYF. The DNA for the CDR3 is TGTGCCAGCAGTGAATCAGGAGATACGCAGTATTTT.

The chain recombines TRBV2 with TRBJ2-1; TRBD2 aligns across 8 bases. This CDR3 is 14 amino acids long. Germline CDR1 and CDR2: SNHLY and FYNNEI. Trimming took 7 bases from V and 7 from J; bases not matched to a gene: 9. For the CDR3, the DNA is TGTGCCAGCACGCGGGAGGCTCCTAAGAATGAGCAGTTCTTC. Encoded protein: CASTREAPKNEQFF.

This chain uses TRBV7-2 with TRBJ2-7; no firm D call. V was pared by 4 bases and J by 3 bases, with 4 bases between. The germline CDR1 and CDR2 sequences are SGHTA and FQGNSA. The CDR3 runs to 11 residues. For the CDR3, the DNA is TGTGCCAGCAGCTCCTTCTACGAGCAGTACTTC. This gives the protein CASSSFYEQYF. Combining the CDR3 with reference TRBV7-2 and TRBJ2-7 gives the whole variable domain GAGVSQSPSNKVTEKGKDVELRCDPISGHTALYWYRQSLGQGLEFLIYFQGNSAPDKSGLPSDRFSAERTGGSVSTLTIQRTQQEDSAVYLCASSSFYEQYFGPGTRLTVT.

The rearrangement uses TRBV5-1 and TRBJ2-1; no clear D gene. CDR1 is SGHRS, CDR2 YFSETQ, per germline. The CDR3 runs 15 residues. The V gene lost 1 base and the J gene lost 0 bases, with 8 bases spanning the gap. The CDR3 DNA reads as TGCGCCAGCAGCTTGAGACCGAGCTCCTACAATGAGCAGTTCTTC. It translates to CASSLRPSSYNEQFF.

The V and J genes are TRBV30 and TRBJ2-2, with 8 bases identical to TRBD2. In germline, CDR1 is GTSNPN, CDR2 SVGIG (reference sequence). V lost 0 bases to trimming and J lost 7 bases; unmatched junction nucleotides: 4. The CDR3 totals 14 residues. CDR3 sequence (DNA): TGTGCCTGGAGTGTGATACTAGCGGTCGGGGAGCTGTTTTTT. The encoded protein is CAWSVILAVGELFF.